Described below is a single TCR beta chain sequence and its context. The source of the sample is a study of blood T cell repertoires in COVID-19. TCRdb's copy holds only in-frame clones and misses some; the assay was immunoSEQ multiplex PCR. Of 53,000 or so clones in the sample, roughly 89% were seen once. Germline trimming cut 4 bases from V and 9 bases from J; bases unmatched to any gene: 11. The CDR3 has 17 residues. CDR1 is SGDLS and CDR2 is YYNGEE in the germline V gene. V usage is TRBV9 and J usage is TRBJ2-2; 14 bases match TRBD2. This clonotype originated in an older man with acute or convalescent COVID-19. The sequenced material came from peripheral blood. The CDR3: CASSLTSGGAENWELFF. The CDR3 region has the DNA TGTGCCAGCAGCCTGACTAGCGGGGGGGCCGAAAACTGGGAGCTGTTTTTT. Combining the CDR3 with reference TRBV9 and TRBJ2-2 gives the whole variable domain DSGVTQTPKHLITATGQRVTLRCSPRSGDLSVYWYQQSLDQGLQFLIQYYNGEERAKGNILERFSAQQFPDLHSELNLSSLELGDSALYFCASSLTSGGAENWELFFGEGSRLTVL.